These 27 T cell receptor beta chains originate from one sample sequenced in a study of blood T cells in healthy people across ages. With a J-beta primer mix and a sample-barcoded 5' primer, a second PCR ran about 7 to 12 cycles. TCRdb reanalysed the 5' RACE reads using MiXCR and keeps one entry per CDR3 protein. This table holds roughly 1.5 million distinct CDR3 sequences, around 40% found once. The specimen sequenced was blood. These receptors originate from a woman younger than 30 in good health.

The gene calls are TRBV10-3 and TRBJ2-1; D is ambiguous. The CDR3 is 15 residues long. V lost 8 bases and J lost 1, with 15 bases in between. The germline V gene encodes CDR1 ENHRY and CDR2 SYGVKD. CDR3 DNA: TGTGCCATCTCACATAAGGGCGGATCCTACAATGAGCAGTTCTTC. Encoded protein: CAISHKGGSYNEQFF.

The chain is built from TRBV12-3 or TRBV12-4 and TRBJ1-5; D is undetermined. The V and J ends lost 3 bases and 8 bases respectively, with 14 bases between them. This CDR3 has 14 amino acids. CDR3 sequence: CASSLWQAQEPQHF. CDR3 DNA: TGTGCCAGCAGTTTGTGGCAGGCCCAAGAGCCCCAGCATTTT.

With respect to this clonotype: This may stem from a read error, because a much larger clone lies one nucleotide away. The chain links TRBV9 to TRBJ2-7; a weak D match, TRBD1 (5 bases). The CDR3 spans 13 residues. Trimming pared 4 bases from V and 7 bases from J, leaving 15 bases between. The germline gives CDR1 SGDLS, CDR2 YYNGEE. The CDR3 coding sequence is TGTGCCAGCAGCCCCAGACAGTCCAATGAGCAGTACTTC. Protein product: CASSPRQSNEQYF.

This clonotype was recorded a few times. Here the CDR3 reads CASSYRGESYTF. The DNA of the CDR3 is TGTGCCAGCAGTTACAGAGGCGAGAGCTACACCTTC. The chain combines TRBV6-6 with TRBJ1-2; D is ambiguous. The V gene's germline CDR1 is MNHNY and CDR2 SVGAGI (reference sequence). Trimming stripped 2 bases from V and 9 bases from J, with 10 bases between. CDR3 length equals 12 residues.

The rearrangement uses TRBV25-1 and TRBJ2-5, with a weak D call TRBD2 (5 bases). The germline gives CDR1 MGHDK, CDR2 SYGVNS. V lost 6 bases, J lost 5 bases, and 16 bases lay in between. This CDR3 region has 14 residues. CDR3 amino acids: CASRATGIGETQYF. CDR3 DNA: TGTGCCAGCAGGGCAACCGGGATCGGGGAGACCCAGTACTTC.

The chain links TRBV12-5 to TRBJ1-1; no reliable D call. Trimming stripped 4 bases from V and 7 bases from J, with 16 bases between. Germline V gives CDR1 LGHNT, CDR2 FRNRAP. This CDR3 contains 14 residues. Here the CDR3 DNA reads TGTGCTAGTGGTTCTGGGCTATCGAACGATGAAGCTTTCTTT. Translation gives CASGSGLSNDEAFF.

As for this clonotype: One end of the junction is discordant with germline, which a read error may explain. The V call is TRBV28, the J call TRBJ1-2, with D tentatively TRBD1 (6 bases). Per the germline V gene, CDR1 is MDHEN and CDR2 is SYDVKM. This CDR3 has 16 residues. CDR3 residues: CDSSLTGAFSNYGYTF. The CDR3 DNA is TGTGACAGCAGTTTGACAGGTGCATTTTCTAACTATGGCTACACCTTC.

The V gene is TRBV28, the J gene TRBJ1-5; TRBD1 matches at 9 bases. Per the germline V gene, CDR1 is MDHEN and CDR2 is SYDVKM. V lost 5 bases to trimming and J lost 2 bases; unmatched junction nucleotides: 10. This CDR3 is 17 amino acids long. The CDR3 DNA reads TGTGCCAGCAGTCTCGGACAGGGGCGGATGGGCAATCAGCCCCAGCATTTT. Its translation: CASSLGQGRMGNQPQHF.

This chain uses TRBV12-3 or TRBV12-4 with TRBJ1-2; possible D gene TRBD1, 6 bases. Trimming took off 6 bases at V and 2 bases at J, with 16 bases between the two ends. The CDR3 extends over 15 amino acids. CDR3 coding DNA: TGTGCCAGCAGCCCTCCTTGGGGGCGGAACTATGGCTACACCTTC. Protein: CASSPPWGRNYGYTF.

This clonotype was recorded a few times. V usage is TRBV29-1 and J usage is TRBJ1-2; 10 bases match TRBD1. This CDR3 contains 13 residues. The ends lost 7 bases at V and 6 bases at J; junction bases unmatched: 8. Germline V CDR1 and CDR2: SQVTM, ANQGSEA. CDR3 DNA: TGCAGCGCTGGGGACAGGGGAGATGATGGCTACACCTTC. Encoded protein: CSAGDRGDDGYTF.

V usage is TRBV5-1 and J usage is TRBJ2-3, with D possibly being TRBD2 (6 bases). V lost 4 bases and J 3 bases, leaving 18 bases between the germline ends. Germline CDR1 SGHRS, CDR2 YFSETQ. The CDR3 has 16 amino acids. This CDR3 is CASSALLVGRTDTQYF. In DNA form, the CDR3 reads TGCGCCAGCAGCGCCCTTTTGGTGGGGAGGACAGATACGCAGTATTTT.

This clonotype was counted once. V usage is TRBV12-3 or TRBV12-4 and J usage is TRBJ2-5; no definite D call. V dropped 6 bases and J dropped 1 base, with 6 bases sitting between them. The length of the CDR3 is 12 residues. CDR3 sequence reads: CASRPRQETQYF. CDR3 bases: TGTGCCAGCAGGCCCCGCCAAGAGACCCAGTACTTC.

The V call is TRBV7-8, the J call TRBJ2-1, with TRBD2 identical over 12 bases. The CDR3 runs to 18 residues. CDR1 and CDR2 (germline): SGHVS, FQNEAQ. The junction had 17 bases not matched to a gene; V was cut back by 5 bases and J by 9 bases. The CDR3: CASSPAALAGGPEAEQFF. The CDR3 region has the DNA TGTGCCAGCAGCCCCGCCGCCCTAGCGGGAGGGCCGGAGGCTGAGCAGTTCTTC.

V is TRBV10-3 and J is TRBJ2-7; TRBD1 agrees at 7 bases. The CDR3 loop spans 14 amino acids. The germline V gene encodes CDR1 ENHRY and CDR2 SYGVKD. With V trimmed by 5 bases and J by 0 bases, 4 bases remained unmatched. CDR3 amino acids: CAISRTGSSYEQYF. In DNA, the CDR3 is TGTGCCATCAGTCGGACAGGCAGCTCCTACGAGCAGTACTTC.

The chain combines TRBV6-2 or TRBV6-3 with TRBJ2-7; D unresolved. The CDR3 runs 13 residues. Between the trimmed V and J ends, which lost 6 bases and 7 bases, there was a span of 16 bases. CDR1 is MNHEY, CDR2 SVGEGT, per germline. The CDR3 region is CASRAAGVREQYF. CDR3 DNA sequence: TGTGCCAGCAGAGCAGCTGGAGTCCGGGAGCAGTACTTC.

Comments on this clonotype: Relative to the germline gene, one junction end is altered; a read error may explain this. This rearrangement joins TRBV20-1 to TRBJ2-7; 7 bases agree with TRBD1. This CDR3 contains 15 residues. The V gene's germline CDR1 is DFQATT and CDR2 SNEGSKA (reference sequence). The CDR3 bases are TGCAGTGCTAGAGACCGACAGGGAAACTCCTGCGAGCAGTACTTC. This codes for CSARDRQGNSCEQYF.

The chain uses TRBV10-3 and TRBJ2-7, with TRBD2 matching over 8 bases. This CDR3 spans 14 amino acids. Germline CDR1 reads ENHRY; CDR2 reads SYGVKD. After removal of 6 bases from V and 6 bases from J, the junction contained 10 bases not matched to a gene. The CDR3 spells CAISATPGLGEQYF. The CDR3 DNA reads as TGTGCCATCAGCGCAACGCCGGGACTAGGCGAGCAGTACTTC.

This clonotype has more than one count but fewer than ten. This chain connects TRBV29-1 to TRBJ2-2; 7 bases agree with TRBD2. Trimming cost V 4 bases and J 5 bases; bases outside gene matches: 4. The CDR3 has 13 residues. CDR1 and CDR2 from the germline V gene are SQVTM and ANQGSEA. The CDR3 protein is CSVVTGGTGELFF. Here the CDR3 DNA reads TGCAGCGTTGTCACGGGAGGAACCGGGGAGCTGTTTTTT.

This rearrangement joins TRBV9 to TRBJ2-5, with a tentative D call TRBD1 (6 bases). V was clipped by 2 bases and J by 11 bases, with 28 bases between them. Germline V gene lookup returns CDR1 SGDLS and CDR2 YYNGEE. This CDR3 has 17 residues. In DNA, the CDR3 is TGTGCCAGCAGCGTCAGGGGTACGGCGAACTCCTACAATGAGCAGTACTTC. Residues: CASSVRGTANSYNEQYF.

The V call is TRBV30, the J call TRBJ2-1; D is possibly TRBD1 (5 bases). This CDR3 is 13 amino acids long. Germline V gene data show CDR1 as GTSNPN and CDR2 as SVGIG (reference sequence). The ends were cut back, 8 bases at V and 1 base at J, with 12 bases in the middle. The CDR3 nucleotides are TGTGCCCATGGGGCAGGGTCCTACAATGAGCAGTTCTTC. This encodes CAHGAGSYNEQFF.

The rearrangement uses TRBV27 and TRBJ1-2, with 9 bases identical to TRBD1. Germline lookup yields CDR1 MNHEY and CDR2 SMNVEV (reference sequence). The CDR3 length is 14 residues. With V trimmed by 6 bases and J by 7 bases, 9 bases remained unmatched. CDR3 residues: CASRTGTGRIGYTF. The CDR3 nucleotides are TGTGCCAGCAGAACCGGGACAGGGAGGATTGGCTACACCTTC.

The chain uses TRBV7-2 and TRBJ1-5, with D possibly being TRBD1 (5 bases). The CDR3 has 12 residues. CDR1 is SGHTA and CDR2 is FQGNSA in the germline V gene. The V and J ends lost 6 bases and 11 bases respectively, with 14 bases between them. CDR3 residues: CASRSVGGTQHF. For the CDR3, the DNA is TGTGCCAGCAGATCCGTGGGGGGAACCCAGCATTTT. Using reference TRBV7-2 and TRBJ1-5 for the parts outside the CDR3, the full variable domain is GAGVSQSPSNKVTEKGKDVELRCDPISGHTALYWYRQSLGQGLEFLIYFQGNSAPDKSGLPSDRFSAERTGGSVSTLTIQRTQQEDSAVYLCASRSVGGTQHFGDGTRLSIL.

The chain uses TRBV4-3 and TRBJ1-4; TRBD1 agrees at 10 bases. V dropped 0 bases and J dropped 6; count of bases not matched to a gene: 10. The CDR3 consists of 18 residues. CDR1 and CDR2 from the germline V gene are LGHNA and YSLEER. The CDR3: CASSQDSPKTGGYEKLFF. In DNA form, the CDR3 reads TGCGCCAGCAGCCAAGATTCCCCTAAGACAGGGGGCTATGAAAAACTGTTTTTT.

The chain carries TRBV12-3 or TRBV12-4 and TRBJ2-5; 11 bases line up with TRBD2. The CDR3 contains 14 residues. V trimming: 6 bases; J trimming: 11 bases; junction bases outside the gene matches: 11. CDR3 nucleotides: TGTGCCAGCAGAATAGCGGGAGGGTCAAATGTGCAGTACTTC. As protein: CASRIAGGSNVQYF.

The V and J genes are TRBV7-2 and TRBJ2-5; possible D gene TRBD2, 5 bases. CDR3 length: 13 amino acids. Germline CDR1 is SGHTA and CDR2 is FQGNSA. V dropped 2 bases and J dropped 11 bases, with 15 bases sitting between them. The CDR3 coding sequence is TGTGCCAGCAGCTTATATTCTAGCACTGAGCAGTACTTC. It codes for CASSLYSSTEQYF.

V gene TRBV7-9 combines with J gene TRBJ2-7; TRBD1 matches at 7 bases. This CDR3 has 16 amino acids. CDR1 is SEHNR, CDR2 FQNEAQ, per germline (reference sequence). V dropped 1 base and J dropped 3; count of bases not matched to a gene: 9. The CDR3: CASSLGGTADYYEQYF. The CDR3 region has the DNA TGTGCCAGCAGCTTAGGGGGGACAGCAGATTACTACGAGCAGTACTTC.

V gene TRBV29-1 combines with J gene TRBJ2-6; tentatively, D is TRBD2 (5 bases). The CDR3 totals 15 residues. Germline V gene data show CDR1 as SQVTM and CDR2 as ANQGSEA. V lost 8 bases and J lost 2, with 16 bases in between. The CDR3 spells CSYSTRVAGANVLTF. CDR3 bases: TGCAGCTATTCCACGAGGGTGGCTGGGGCCAACGTCCTGACTTTC.